What follows are 19 T cell receptor beta chains derived from one specimen sequenced in a study of vaccination and CD4 T cells after COVID-19. Once obtained from cultured CD4+ T cells, the DNA was sequenced using the Oncomine TCR Beta short-read assay. From the PCR reads, TCRdb called clonotypes with MiXCR, one entry per CDR3 protein. The table lists under 15,000 distinct CDR3 sequences, approximately 40% of them singletons. As to treatment: roughly nine-day PBMC culture with coronavirus spike peptide pools or control peptides (ViraFEST assay). These receptors' antigens are unknown. The specimen was CD4+ T cells from blood, cultured in vitro. The origin of the receptors is a human donor who had recovered from COVID-19.

This clonotype was counted a single time. The chain recombines TRBV6-5 with TRBJ2-2; D ambiguous. The V gene lost 0 bases and the J gene lost 0 bases, with 14 bases spanning the gap. The length of the CDR3 is 18 residues. The germline V gene encodes CDR1 MNHEY and CDR2 SVGAGI. CDR3 in amino acids: CASSYSGVSSSNTGELFF. The CDR3 DNA follows: TGTGCCAGCAGTTACTCCGGTGTCAGCTCCTCGAACACCGGGGAGCTGTTTTTT.

This clonotype occurred a few times. J is TRBJ2-7 and V is TRBV6-1, with D maybe TRBD1 (7 bases). Trimming pared 7 bases from V and 2 bases from J, leaving 18 bases between. The CDR3 has 15 amino acids. Germline V gene data show CDR1 as MNHNS and CDR2 as SASEGT. The CDR3 here is CASTPRDRLAYEQYF. The CDR3 bases are TGTGCCAGCACCCCTAGGGACAGACTAGCCTACGAGCAGTACTTC.

The chain has TRBV7-8 and TRBJ1-2; 8 bases fit TRBD1. From germline, CDR1 is SGHVS and CDR2 FQNEAQ. This CDR3 has 13 amino acids. The ends lost 6 bases at V and 10 bases at J; junction bases unmatched: 10. Here the CDR3 reads CASSQDRARVYTF. The CDR3 bases are TGTGCCAGCAGTCAGGACAGGGCGCGAGTCTACACCTTC.

This clonotype occurred a few times. The chain is built from TRBV20-1 and TRBJ1-1; D gene unclear. Trimming removed 5 bases from V and 1 base from J, with 8 bases in between. The CDR3 length is 12 residues. Germline V gene sequence: CDR1 DFQATT, CDR2 SNEGSKA (reference sequence). This CDR3 is CSAGWGNTEAFF. CDR3 DNA sequence: TGCAGTGCTGGCTGGGGGAACACTGAAGCTTTCTTT.

This clonotype came up a few times. V and J are TRBV20-1 and TRBJ1-3; 11 bases are a match to TRBD1. The CDR3 extends over 16 amino acids. Germline assignment: CDR1 DFQATT and CDR2 SNEGSKA (reference sequence). Germline trimming cut 6 bases from V and 0 bases from J; bases unmatched to any gene: 7. The CDR3 sequence is CSAHTGTGGSGNTIYF. CDR3 nucleotide sequence: TGCAGTGCCCATACCGGGACAGGGGGCTCTGGAAACACCATATATTTT.

In this sample, this clonotype turned up a few times. The chain couples TRBV5-1 to TRBJ1-1, with 11 bases fitting TRBD1. This CDR3 region has 14 residues. From germline, CDR1 is SGHRS and CDR2 YFSETQ. V shed 4 bases and J 10 bases; nucleotides not matched to a gene: 9. The CDR3 DNA sequence: TGCGCCAGCAGCCCGGACAGGGGGCTTGGGGGAGCTTTCTTT. It specifies CASSPDRGLGGAFF.

This clonotype was observed a handful of times. The V call is TRBV15, the J call TRBJ2-1; D gene unclear. CDR3 length: 17 residues. In germline, CDR1 is LNHNV, CDR2 YYDKDF (reference sequence). Trimming pared 6 bases from V and 9 bases from J, leaving 27 bases between. The CDR3 protein is CATSYFRGDPRWGEQFF. CDR3 DNA: TGTGCCACCAGTTATTTCCGCGGAGATCCCCGTTGGGGTGAGCAGTTCTTC.

This clonotype showed up just a few times. V is TRBV30 and J is TRBJ1-2; the match to TRBD1 covers 7 bases. There are 16 residues in the CDR3. Germline V gene lookup returns CDR1 GTSNPN and CDR2 SVGIG (reference sequence). With V trimmed by 4 bases and J by 2 bases, 13 bases remained unmatched. The CDR3 nucleotides are TGTGCCTGGACTGCAACCGGGACAGTCTACAACTATGGCTACACCTTC. Protein product: CAWTATGTVYNYGYTF. Based on the CDR3 plus reference TRBV30 and TRBJ1-2, the full variable domain is SQTIHQWPATLVQPVGSPLSLECTVEGTSNPNLYWYRQAAGRGLQLLFYSVGIGQISSEVPQNLSASRPQDRQFILSSKKLLLSDSGFYLCAWTATGTVYNYGYTFGSGTRLTVV.

This sequence joins TRBV6-2 or TRBV6-3 and TRBJ2-7; TRBD2 aligns across 7 bases. Germline trimming cut 6 bases from V and 0 bases from J; bases unmatched to any gene: 11. The CDR3 length is 16 residues. The germline V gene encodes CDR1 MNHEY and CDR2 SVGEGT. CDR3 amino acids: CASRKPLAASSYEQYF. In nucleotides, the CDR3 is TGTGCCAGCAGGAAACCTCTAGCGGCAAGCTCCTACGAGCAGTACTTC.

V is TRBV7-8 and J is TRBJ2-7; D gene unclear. Germline V gene data show CDR1 as SGHVS and CDR2 as FQNEAQ. The V end lost 5 bases, the J end lost 0 bases, and 11 bases lay between the germline ends. This CDR3 has 14 residues. CDR3 coding DNA: TGTGCCAGCAGCCCGAAGGCCCCCTCCTACGAGCAGTACTTC. It yields the protein CASSPKAPSYEQYF.

The chain has TRBV18 and TRBJ1-2; D is unresolved. Germline-derived CDR1 and CDR2 are KGHSH and LQKENI. Trimming removed 3 bases from V and 0 bases from J, with 8 bases in between. The CDR3 contains 14 residues. CDR3 sequence: CASSPSGANYGYTF. The CDR3 DNA reads as TGTGCCAGCTCACCTTCCGGGGCTAACTATGGCTACACCTTC.

In its sample, this clonotype was seen a few times. This chain links TRBV30 with TRBJ1-5, with a tentative D call TRBD1 (6 bases). Germline assignment: CDR1 GTSNPN and CDR2 SVGIG (reference sequence). CDR3 length: 14 residues. Trimming took off 2 bases at V and 0 bases at J, with 8 bases between the two ends. In DNA, the CDR3 is TGTGCCTGGAGTTCGGACAGTAGCAATCAGCCCCAGCATTTT. This translates into CAWSSDSSNQPQHF.

The chain couples TRBV5-1 to TRBJ2-7; TRBD1 agrees at 7 bases. This CDR3 has 15 residues. V lost 2 bases, J lost 3 bases, and 8 bases stayed unmatched. Germline V gene data show CDR1 as SGHRS and CDR2 as YFSETQ. The CDR3 DNA follows: TGCGCCAGCAGCTTACGCGGCTCAGGGGGCTACGAGCAGTACTTC. Amino acids: CASSLRGSGGYEQYF.

This clonotype occurred once. V gene TRBV29-1 combines with J gene TRBJ1-1; D is unclear. Per germline, CDR1 SQVTM and CDR2 ANQGSEA. Deletions cut 3 bases from V and 1 base from J, with 12 bases between. The CDR3 has 14 amino acids. CDR3 nucleotide sequence: TGCAGCGTTGATCGGGCAGGACCGAACACTGAAGCTTTCTTT. Protein sequence: CSVDRAGPNTEAFF.

This clonotype was seen only a few times. The chain combines TRBV7-2 with TRBJ2-7; 9 positions match TRBD1. V lost 5 bases to trimming and J lost 5 bases; unmatched junction nucleotides: 7. Germline-derived CDR1 and CDR2 are SGHTA and FQGNSA. The CDR3 spans 14 residues. The CDR3 sequence is CASSRGQGSDEQYF. In DNA form, the CDR3 reads TGTGCCAGCAGCAGGGGACAGGGTAGCGACGAGCAGTACTTC.

The chain couples TRBV9 to TRBJ2-3; possibly TRBD2 for D (5 bases). Germline V gene lookup returns CDR1 SGDLS and CDR2 YYNGEE. V was pared by 4 bases and J by 2 bases, with 8 bases between. The CDR3 is 13 amino acids. CDR3 protein: CASSPGYTDTQYF. As DNA, the CDR3 is TGTGCCAGCAGCCCGGGGTACACAGATACGCAGTATTTT. Drawing the rest from reference TRBV9 and TRBJ2-3, the complete variable domain is DSGVTQTPKHLITATGQRVTLRCSPRSGDLSVYWYQQSLDQGLQFLIQYYNGEERAKGNILERFSAQQFPDLHSELNLSSLELGDSALYFCASSPGYTDTQYFGPGTRLTVL.

This clonotype was detected only a few times. The chain combines TRBV6-1 with TRBJ2-1; 8 bases line up with TRBD1. The junction had 6 bases not matched to a gene; V was cut back by 5 bases and J by 12 bases. Looked up from germline, CDR1 is MNHNS and CDR2 is SASEGT. This CDR3 is built from 12 residues. The CDR3 protein is CASSPRDRRQFF. CDR3 in DNA: TGTGCCAGCAGTCCGAGGGACAGGCGGCAGTTCTTC.

The chain carries TRBV14 and TRBJ2-4; perhaps TRBD1 as D (6 bases). CDR1 and CDR2 from the germline V gene are SGHDN and FVKESK. The CDR3 is made up of 18 amino acids. Trimming removed 1 base at V and 0 bases at J, with 16 bases between. This chain's CDR3 is CASSQAGTWLGAKNIQYF. The CDR3 region has the DNA TGTGCCAGCAGCCAAGCCGGGACATGGCTCGGAGCCAAAAACATTCAGTACTTC.

V and J are TRBV6-1 and TRBJ1-5, with 8 bases that match TRBD1. Germline-derived CDR1 and CDR2 are MNHNS and SASEGT. Trimming at V came to 2 bases and at J to 4 bases, leaving 4 bases not matched to a gene. The CDR3 has 15 residues. As DNA, the CDR3 is TGTGCCAGCAGTGAAAGGGACAGGCAAAATCAGCCCCAGCATTTT. Protein: CASSERDRQNQPQHF.